This T cell receptor (beta chain) was sequenced for a study of cytomegalovirus exposure and HLA in healthy donors (dated by TCRdb to about 2017). Concerning the study at large: In an earlier analysis of under 750 of the donors, about 270 Gb of sequence data and 90 million to 120 million unique TCR beta sequences from roughly 200 million T cells were reported. An early release that covered approximately 600 HLA-typed donors contained about 290 gigabases of sequencing data and tens of millions of unique TCR sequences. Among the roughly 380 genotyped donors, around 81% belonged to the genetic ancestry cluster associated with self-reported Caucasian donors. The study aimed to test whether signatures of past pathogen exposure could be identified by cataloging public T cell receptors. The study profiled the T cell repertoires of some 610 subjects by immunosequencing and related them to cytomegalovirus serostatus. Along with the approximately 700-subject first cohort, a separate validation cohort of over 90 different subjects was used. To predict cytomegalovirus infection status, the study brought together high-throughput TCR immunosequencing, statistical association of individual TCRs with disease status, and machine learning. A later analysis re-analyzed previously published TCR beta repertoires from roughly 690 donors and added high-resolution HLA genotyping to study TCR occurrence patterns. The later analysis used no new phenotypic data to find candidate immune exposures, relying instead on TCR beta sequences and their occurrence across donors. An earlier analysis of 500 to 650 of the donors applied high-throughput TCR beta sequencing to assess whether each TCR beta V gene segment acted as functional or pseudogenic. Donor age, sex, ethnicity and CMV serostatus were collected together with the repertoire data. Genome-wide SNP genotypes for about three fifths of the roughly 700 donors were used in a later genetic analysis, which treated that subset as a discovery cohort. All discovery cohort repertoires had been generated on a single sequencing platform. Class I and class II HLA loci were covered by the typing at four-digit resolution. The number of donors typed differed by locus, with about 629-640 for A, B, C, DRB1 and DQB1, 522 for DQA1, 600 to 610 for DPA1, and approximately 470 for DPB1. Roughly 5 DR-DQ haplotypes were treated as single units for association and clustering because of strong linkage in the cohort. On average, over 200,000 unique TCR beta nucleotide sequences were sequenced per donor among about 400 genotyped donors of the cohort, with roughly 18% of those sequences being non-productive. On the study overall, not on this receptor specifically: A later analysis found that TCR association rates varied across HLA loci, with DRB1 alleles showing the most associated TCRs and HLA-C alleles the fewest. Immune exposure information for the cohort was limited to CMV serostatus. An earlier analysis of around 600 of the donors showed that most TCR beta V segments appeared in productive rearrangements either about 87% or about 30% of the time, which broadly matched IMGT annotations. When HLA alleles, especially DR and DQ, strongly co-occurred, attributing TCR associations to individual alleles was difficult. In a later analysis, HLA-associated TCR beta chains were found to be more clonally expanded and to have lower generation probabilities than equally common non-associated chains. Specific HLA alleles were associated with 15,000 to 20,000 TCR beta sequences at a false discovery rate of 0.05 in a later analysis. The 87-base-pair reads could not distinguish some IMGT-functional V segments, including TRBV6-2 and TRBV6-3, so those segments were excluded. The authors suggested that the approach could potentially be generalized to other disease states and immunological phenotypes. Only TCR beta chains were sequenced in this cohort, and the absence of alpha or paired-chain data limited detectable features. HLA typing was unavailable for some donors at each locus, so association tests used only the typed subset. Sequencing depth was assumed to be roughly uniform across donors in the presence/absence analyses, though that assumption may not hold. Over 15 rarely observed V segments, including chromosome 9 orphons, were excluded from the earlier analysis of some 590 of the donors because counts were too low. A cluster of highly shared sequence variants was judged likely to be a technical artifact of the sequencing pipeline. The study listed 164 TCR beta chains as associated with cytomegalovirus. According to a later genetic analysis, donors in an Asian-associated ancestry cluster had fewer N-insertions in productive TCRs than the approximately 650-donor mean. V-gene and J-gene trimming of TCR beta chains was associated with a missense DCLRE1C variant in a later genetic analysis, and the association was replicated in an independent cohort. A later analysis found that most CMV-associated TCR beta chains appeared HLA-restricted, with HLA associations seemingly driven largely by CMV exposure. A further reported finding was that TCR beta sequences accurately predicted the HLA-A and HLA-B alleles for most subjects in the first cohort. Most TCR sequences were seen in very few donors, while some public TCRs were found in many individuals. In a later analysis, several top co-occurrence clusters were reported to appear linked to parvovirus B19, influenza, CMV and Epstein-Barr virus. In vitro tests confirmed that three of the cytomegalovirus-associated TCR beta chains recognize cytomegalovirus antigens. The classifier was reported to diagnose cytomegalovirus status with high specificity and sensitivity in both the original and validation cohorts. Linkage disequilibrium might explain the correlated functional status among segregating V segments, but an unknown experimental factor could not be ruled out.

Library preparation was by the immunoSEQ multiplex PCR assay. For the multiplex PCR, a mixture combining 60 forward primers for TCR Vbeta segments and 13 reverse primers for TCR Jbeta segments was used. The CDR3 region of rearranged TCR beta genes was amplified from genomic DNA with a multiplex PCR assay. On the Illumina HiSeq System, the amplified TCR beta libraries were sequenced as 87-base-pair reads. In the paper's pipeline: A later analysis tallied roughly 76 million unique TCR beta chains across the approximately 670 repertoires, and 10 million to 11 million of those chains were shared by two or more donors. Raw reads were error-corrected and collapsed into unique sequences by a nearest-neighbor algorithm in which closely related sequences were merged to remove PCR and sequencing errors. Alignment of CDR3 sequences to IMGT reference sequences was used to assign V, D and J gene segments. For a sequence to be retained, at least a six-nucleotide match to both a V gene segment and a J gene segment was required. Rearrangements were called productive when the CDR3 lacked stop codons and stayed in frame with V and J; all others were non-productive. Following IMGT convention, CDR3 was defined as the stretch from the second conserved V-encoded cysteine up to the conserved J-encoded phenylalanine. Sequences without an unambiguous match to a single V gene segment were excluded from the earlier analysis of about 630 of the donors. In an earlier analysis of around 590 of the donors, a V segment was called functional when productive rearrangements were above 56.7%, and segregating when the standard deviation between donors exceeded 5%. A statistical classification framework was built to diagnose cytomegalovirus status from the catalog of TCR beta chain sequences. A later analysis assigned V and J genes by comparing TCR nucleotide sequences with IMGT/GENE-DB human TR gene sequences. In a later analysis, CDR3 sequences and most-parsimonious VDJ recombination scenarios were assigned using the TCRdist pipeline. A later analysis defined each TCR beta chain by its CDR3 amino acid sequence plus V-gene family, and excluded reads lacking a unique V-gene family. To address suspected cross-contamination and a sequencing artifact, a later analysis removed over 500 highly shared, low-generation-probability nucleotide sequences. In a later analysis, a clonal expansion index was calculated for each public chain from normalized within-repertoire ranks of inferred template counts. A later analysis computed generation probabilities with a VDJ recombination model fitted to out-of-frame rearrangements, and checked the results against IGoR. Hypergeometric tests were used in a later analysis to score TCR-TCR, TCR-HLA and TCR-CMV co-occurrence, with a repertoire-size bias correction applied to the TCR pairs. To estimate false discovery rates, a later analysis permuted the HLA or CMV assignments 20 times. A later analysis grouped co-occurring TCRs with DBSCAN, adding TCRdist sequence similarity when clustering within HLA-allele-positive subsets. Repertoires with fewer than 30,000 or more than 120,000 public chains were left out of co-occurrence clustering, as were about 5 repertoires with anomalous nucleotide sharing. Not all clones reach the TCRdb copy of this immuneACCESS table, which keeps in-frame sequences only. Checked studies attribute under half of the gap to unresolved V genes and leave the rest unexplained. V and J calls and clone size are given by that table; D and trimming were obtained from the DNA. Present in this sample are some 120,000 clones, approximately 82% of which were seen just once. 2.5% to 3.5% of the sample is in the top ten clones.

In total, more than 500 healthy bone marrow donors made up the cohort. All cohort members were sampled while nominally healthy, although unrecorded immune exposures were likely present. The donor tested CMV seropositive, placing the donor among the 289 seropositive members of the cohort. Each donor provided a peripheral blood sample, and peripheral blood mononuclear cells were used for TCR beta sequencing. The Qiagen DNeasy Blood Extraction Kit was used to extract genomic DNA from the blood cell samples. Remarks on this clone: The antigen it binds to is not known. Within one base of it there is no much larger clone, and no base qualities were kept.

Including cysteine and phenylalanine, the CDR3 has 15 amino acids. Of the read, only the CDR3 DNA is kept; its 45 bases are in frame from base 1. CDR1 and CDR2 are read off the germline V gene (reference sequence) as MNHEY and SMNVEV. The chain is assembled from TRBV27 and TRBJ2-5; 6 matching bases give a weak D call of TRBD2. The end of the DNA is better explained by TRBJ2-7, so the J call may be wrong. The sequenced sample consisted of PBMCs. The sequence came from a woman aged 18-29 years in good health and CMV-seropositive. For the CDR3, the sequence is CASSLSGGDQYEQYF. The DNA reads TGTGCCAGCAGTTTATCGGGCGGGGACCAGTACGAGCAGTACTTC.